The rows below give T cell receptor beta chains drawn from one sample of a study of shared clonotypes between healthy human individuals. The method was immunoSEQ multiplex PCR; TCRdb's version includes in-frame clones alone and lacks a portion of them. In the table there are around 600,000 clones, approximately 95% of which are singletons. Sequencing was done on a sample of naive CD8+ T cells sorted from blood. The receptors were sampled from a woman in her twenties or thirties in good health. The conserved cysteine and the conserved F or W are not part of the CDR3 here. D genes are given only for firm matches.

d_gene,v_gene,j_gene,CDR3aa
-,TRBV28,TRBJ1-2,ASSLNSPAGYT
-,TRBV25-1,TRBJ1-2,ASRGRSAANYGYT
TRBD1,TRBV9,TRBJ1-2,ASSAHRGIGYGYT
TRBD2,TRBV5-4,TRBJ2-3,ASSLASGRVDTQY
-,TRBV9,TRBJ2-7,ASSRGGGSPYEQY
-,TRBV27,TRBJ1-1,ASSLTENTEAF
TRBD1,TRBV7-9,TRBJ1-1,ASGDRDREPVGAF
-,TRBV7-9,TRBJ2-7,ASSLTGSLGEQY
-,TRBV5-8,TRBJ1-5,ASSLGGGNQPQH
TRBD2,TRBV7-9,TRBJ2-3,ASSQGLAGATDTQY
-,TRBV4-1,-,ASSLTDTYEQY
-,TRBV7-6,TRBJ2-7,ASGFNVYEQY
TRBD1,TRBV7-9,TRBJ1-2,ASSLGTGPNYGYT
TRBD1,TRBV2,TRBJ2-7,ASSEFRGQAYEQY
TRBD2,TRBV2,TRBJ2-7,ASSDQAGTRSYEQY
-,TRBV14,TRBJ2-7,ASSQAFTAYEQY
TRBD2,TRBV6-1,TRBJ2-1,ASSDNLAGVSYNEQF
-,TRBV4-1,TRBJ1-5,ASSKVGERQPQH
-,TRBV28,TRBJ2-7,ASSPQVDSSYEQY
TRBD1,TRBV5-4,TRBJ1-2,ASSPGTGRQGVIYGYT
TRBD2,TRBV6-1,TRBJ2-7,ASSELGLAGEPEQY
TRBD1,TRBV29-1,TRBJ1-3,SVGTGISGNTIY
TRBD2,TRBV28,TRBJ2-7,ASGLAGSILEQY
-,TRBV28,TRBJ2-3,ASSENSDTQY
TRBD2,TRBV29-1,TRBJ2-5,SVEDLSSGKYTETQY
TRBD1,TRBV4-1,TRBJ2-7,ASSQGPRGHSISYEQY
-,TRBV2,-,ASSEGGTPTYEQY
TRBD2,TRBV10-3,TRBJ2-7,AISDVAREGLGDEQY
-,TRBV2,TRBJ1-4,ASSLQANEKLF
TRBD2,TRBV4-2,TRBJ2-1,ASSQLQLAGGLYNEQF
TRBD1,TRBV28,TRBJ2-7,ASRTGSYEQY
-,TRBV7-6,TRBJ2-7,ASSLGPREQY
TRBD1,TRBV7-9,TRBJ2-7,ASSLGDRTLYEQY
-,TRBV9,TRBJ1-1,ASSVMNTQNTEAF
-,TRBV6-1,TRBJ2-5,ASSEIPLNEWDQETQY
TRBD1,TRBV19,TRBJ2-2,ASRGQGNTGELF
-,TRBV9,TRBJ1-2,ASSGGYARARSDGYT
-,TRBV15,TRBJ2-1,ATSIFRGATTVNEQF
TRBD2,TRBV29-1,TRBJ2-3,SLPGSGRYDTQY
TRBD2,TRBV19,TRBJ2-7,ASSTGLAGSYEQY
TRBD1,TRBV5-6,TRBJ2-2,ASVDRGNTGELF
-,TRBV27,TRBJ2-5,ASSLSIQRETQY
-,TRBV29-1,TRBJ2-2,SVGGTTGELF
-,TRBV25-1,TRBJ1-2,ASSAGAGYGYT
TRBD2,TRBV7-9,TRBJ2-5,ASILEGLAGGPRETQY